Only a few counts were recorded for the clone carrying this TCR beta chain. Antigen unknown. V was trimmed by 2 bases and J by 4 bases, leaving 13 bases between them. The CDR3 is 15 amino acids. Germline lookup yields CDR1 WNHNN and CDR2 SYGVQD (reference sequence). The PCR used 60 Vbeta and 13 Jbeta primers. The authors' processing: Approximately 86 million unique TCR beta chains, 9 million to 14 million shared, were counted in a later analysis. TCRdb keeps only in-frame clones here, not all; method: immunoSEQ multiplex PCR. V and J calls and clone size follow that table, whereas D and trimming were derived from the DNA. The repertoire includes around 120,000 clones, approximately 15% of them detected once, and under 2.5% sits in the top ten. This record belongs to a study of cytomegalovirus exposure and HLA in healthy donors. Overall study findings and caveats: Links to common viral pathogens appeared, in a later analysis, for several of the most significant clusters. Analyses of presence and absence presupposed an approximately uniform sequencing depth across donors. A previous analysis found most TCR beta V segments productive roughly 87% or roughly 30% of the time.

V gene TRBV10-1 combines with J gene TRBJ2-3, with D uncertain. Sequencing was carried out using PBMCs. The clonotype originates from a woman aged 18-29 years in good health and CMV-seronegative. CDR3 sequence reads: CASSEGSLAADTQYF. CDR3 nucleotides: TGCGCCAGCAGTGAGGGATCGTTAGCTGCAGATACGCAGTATTTT.